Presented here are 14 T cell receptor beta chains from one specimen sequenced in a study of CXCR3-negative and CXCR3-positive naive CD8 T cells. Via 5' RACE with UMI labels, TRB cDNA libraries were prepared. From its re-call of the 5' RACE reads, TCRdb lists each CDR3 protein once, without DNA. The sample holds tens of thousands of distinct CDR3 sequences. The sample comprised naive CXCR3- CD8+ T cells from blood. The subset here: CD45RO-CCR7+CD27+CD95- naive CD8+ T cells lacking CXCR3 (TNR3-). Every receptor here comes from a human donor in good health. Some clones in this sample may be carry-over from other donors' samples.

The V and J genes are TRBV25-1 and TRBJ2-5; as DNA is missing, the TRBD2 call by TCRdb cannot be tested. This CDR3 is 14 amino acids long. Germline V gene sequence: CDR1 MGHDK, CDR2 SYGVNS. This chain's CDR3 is CASSDSGSGETQYF.

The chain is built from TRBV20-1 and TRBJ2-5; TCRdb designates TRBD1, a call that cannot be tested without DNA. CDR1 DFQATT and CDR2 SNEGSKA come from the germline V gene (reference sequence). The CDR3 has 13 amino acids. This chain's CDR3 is CSARARAQETQYF.

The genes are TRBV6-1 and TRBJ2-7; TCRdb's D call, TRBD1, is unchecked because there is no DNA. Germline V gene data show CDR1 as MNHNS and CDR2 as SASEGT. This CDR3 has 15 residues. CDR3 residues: CASSEYGGMYYEQYF.

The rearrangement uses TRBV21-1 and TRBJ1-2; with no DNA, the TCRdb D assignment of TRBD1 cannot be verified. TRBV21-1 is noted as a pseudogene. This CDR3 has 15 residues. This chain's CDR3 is CASSNPEGHCYGYTF.

This chain's CDR3 is CASSIDGPYNEQFF. The V call is TRBV19, the J call TRBJ2-1; without DNA, the TCRdb call of TRBD2 cannot be checked. CDR1 LNHDA and CDR2 SQIVND come from the germline V gene (reference sequence). The length of the CDR3 is 14 residues.

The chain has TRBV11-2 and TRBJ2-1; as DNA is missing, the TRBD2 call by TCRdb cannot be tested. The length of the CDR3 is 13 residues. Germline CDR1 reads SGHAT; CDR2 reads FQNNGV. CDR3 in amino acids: CASSLWEVSEQFF.

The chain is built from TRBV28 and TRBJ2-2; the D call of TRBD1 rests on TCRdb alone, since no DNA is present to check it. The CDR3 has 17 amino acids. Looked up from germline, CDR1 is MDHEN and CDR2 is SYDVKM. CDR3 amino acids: CAINSGGPYTNTGELFF. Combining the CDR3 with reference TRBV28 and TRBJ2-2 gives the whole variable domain DVKVTQSSRYLVKRTGEKVFLECVQDMDHENMFWYRQDPGLGLRLIYFSYDVKMKEKGDIPEGYSVSREKKERFSLILESASTNQTSMYLCAINSGGPYTNTGELFFGEGSRLTVL.

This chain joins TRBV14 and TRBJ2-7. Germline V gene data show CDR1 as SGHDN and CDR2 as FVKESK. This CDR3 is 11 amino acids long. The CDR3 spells CASSLNYEQYF.

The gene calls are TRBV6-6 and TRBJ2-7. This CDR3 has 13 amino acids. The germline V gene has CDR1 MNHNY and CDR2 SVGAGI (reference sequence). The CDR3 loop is CASSYLGSHEQYF.

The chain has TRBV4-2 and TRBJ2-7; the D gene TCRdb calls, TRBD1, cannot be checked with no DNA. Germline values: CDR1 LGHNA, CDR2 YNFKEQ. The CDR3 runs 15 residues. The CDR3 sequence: CASSQDPGGSYEQYF.

The CDR3 loop is CASSHILDSYNERFF. The rearrangement links TRBV5-5 to TRBJ2-1. Germline-derived CDR1 and CDR2 are SGHKS and YYEKEE (reference sequence). The CDR3 has 15 residues.

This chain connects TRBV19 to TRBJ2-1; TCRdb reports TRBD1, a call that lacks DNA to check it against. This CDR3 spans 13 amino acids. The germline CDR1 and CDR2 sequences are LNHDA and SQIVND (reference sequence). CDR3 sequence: CASNGGPLGEQFF.

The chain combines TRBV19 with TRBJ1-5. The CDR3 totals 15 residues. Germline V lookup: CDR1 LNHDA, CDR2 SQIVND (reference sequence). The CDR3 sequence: CASSISRDSNQPQHF. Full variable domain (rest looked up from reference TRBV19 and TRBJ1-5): DGGITQSPKYLFRKEGQNVTLSCEQNLNHDAMYWYRQDPGQGLRLIYYSQIVNDFQKGDIAEGYSVSREKKESFPLTVTSAQKNPTAFYLCASSISRDSNQPQHFGDGTRLSIL.

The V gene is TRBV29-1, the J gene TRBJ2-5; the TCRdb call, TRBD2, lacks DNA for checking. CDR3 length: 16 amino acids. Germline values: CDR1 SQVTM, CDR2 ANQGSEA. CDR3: CSGRLAGWMGIETQYF.